This is a list of T cell receptor beta chains from one sample in a study of cytomegalovirus exposure and HLA in healthy donors. Assay: immunoSEQ multiplex PCR; the TCRdb copy retains only in-frame clones and omits some. The sample has about 150,000 clones; 50% to 75% are singletons. Sequenced input: PBMCs. These receptors all come from a woman in her sixties in good health and CMV-seropositive. CDR3s include the opening cysteine and the closing phenylalanine or tryptophan.

J,V,CDR3
TRBJ2-3,TRBV18,CASSPVGEADTQYF
TRBJ2-5,TRBV16,CASSQSGQGREQYF
TRBJ2-1,TRBV27,CASSVYGAGEGDEQFF
TRBJ1-1,TRBV25-1,CASAAGQLNTEAFF
TRBJ2-4,TRBV30,CAWQDSKNIQYF
TRBJ2-3,TRBV10-3,CAISYGLAPNTDTQYF
TRBJ1-1,TRBV6-5,CASSRGLVNTEAFF
TRBJ2-1,TRBV6-6,CASSYPRTRRGWQFF
NA,TRBV7-9,CASSSLTVTYEQYF
TRBJ2-7,TRBV28,CASRREGDEQYF
TRBJ2-1,TRBV4-3,CASSQEIAEWYNEQFF
TRBJ2-7,TRBV29-1,CSVEDQFSGNYEQYF
TRBJ2-1,TRBV7-8,CASSPPGGEGPTEQFF
TRBJ2-5,TRBV29-1,CSVAFYEETQYF
TRBJ2-1,TRBV5-1,CASSLGTTSYNEQFF
TRBJ1-4,TRBV7-8,CASSPRDRVDQLFF
TRBJ2-7,TRBV4-2,CASSQRSAGIYEQYF
TRBJ1-2,TRBV7-3,CASPEVKSGTVNGYTF
TRBJ1-4,TRBV9,CASSVAGTGVEKLFF
TRBJ1-1,TRBV5-1,CASSNPGNTEAFF
TRBJ2-1,TRBV7-2,CASSLGTSGRGEQFF
NA,TRBV5-1,CASSPYQDRGLYEQYF
TRBJ1-2,TRBV27,CASSSPRTGHGYTF
TRBJ2-5,TRBV9,CASSPRGGAVPQETQYF
TRBJ1-5,TRBV19,CARMPGRPHQPQHF
TRBJ2-4,TRBV4-2,CASSPVAGGPYF
TRBJ1-1,TRBV18,CASSQQQGVSNTEAFF
TRBJ1-2,TRBV28,CASITGTGVISSYGYTF
TRBJ2-7,TRBV11-2,CASSLVATGHYEQYF
TRBJ2-5,TRBV2,CASSRGQEETQYF
TRBJ2-2,TRBV9,CASSVGGGGDTGELFF
TRBJ2-5,TRBV9,CASSVGHLQETQYF
TRBJ2-2,TRBV18,CASSLLDTNTGELFF
TRBJ2-5,TRBV7-2,CASSLGQSVETQYF
TRBJ2-1,TRBV28,CASSSYRGVGEQFF
TRBJ2-5,TRBV5-1,CASSLAGLAAEETQYF
TRBJ2-7,TRBV19,CASSIAPSSGSYEQYF
TRBJ1-5,TRBV25-1,CASSSDRGLPQHF
TRBJ1-2,TRBV28,CATSGGTGPSYGYTF
TRBJ2-1,TRBV13,CASSWTSGRTRSSYNEQFF
TRBJ1-1,TRBV7-2,CASSLVGTPNTEAFF
TRBJ2-7,TRBV27,CASSFKLAGGWEQYF
TRBJ1-5,TRBV19,CASRDHDRVAGQPQHF
TRBJ2-5,TRBV18,CASSPRPTGAKETQYF
TRBJ2-1,TRBV10-2,CASSPDRSSYNEQFF
TRBJ2-1,TRBV9,CASSVGVGGVRHEQFF
TRBJ2-3,TRBV5-1,CASSLQPSGDTDTQYF
TRBJ2-4,TRBV7-2,CASSFGGAKNIQYF
TRBJ2-3,TRBV7-9,CASSDTGGSSDTQYF
TRBJ2-2,TRBV5-1,CASSLRQGSDTGELFF
TRBJ2-5,TRBV28,CASSLVAGLETQYF
TRBJ2-7,TRBV15,CATSIKRGTYEQYF
TRBJ1-1,TRBV7-2,CASSLVGGGQGGTEAFF
TRBJ1-5,TRBV19,CASISTGAGNQPQHF